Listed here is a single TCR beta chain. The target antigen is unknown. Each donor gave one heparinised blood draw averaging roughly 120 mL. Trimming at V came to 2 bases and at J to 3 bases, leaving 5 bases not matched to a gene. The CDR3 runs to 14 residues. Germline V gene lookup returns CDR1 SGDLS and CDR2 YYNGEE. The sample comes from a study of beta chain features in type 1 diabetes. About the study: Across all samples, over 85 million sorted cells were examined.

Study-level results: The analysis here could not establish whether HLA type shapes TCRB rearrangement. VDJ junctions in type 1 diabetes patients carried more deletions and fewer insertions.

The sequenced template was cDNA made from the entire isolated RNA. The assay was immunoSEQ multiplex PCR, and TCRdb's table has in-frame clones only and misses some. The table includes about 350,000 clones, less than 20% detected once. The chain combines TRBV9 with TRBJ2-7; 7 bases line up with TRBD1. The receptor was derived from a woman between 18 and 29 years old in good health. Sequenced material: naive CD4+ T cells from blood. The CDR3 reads CASSVTGTHYEQYF. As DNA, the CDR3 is TGTGCCAGCAGCGTGACAGGGACCCACTACGAGCAGTACTTC.